This T cell receptor beta chain was recorded in a study of cytomegalovirus exposure and HLA in healthy donors. Findings and caveats of the study: Cytomegalovirus association was listed for about 150 TCR beta chains.

Here immunoSEQ multiplex PCR was the method, and the copy in TCRdb shows in-frame clones only, minus some. The table has approximately 230,000 clones, approximately 84% seen once. On this clone: As yet, its antigen is unknown.

Germline CDR1 GTSNPN, CDR2 SVGIG (reference sequence). This CDR3 region has 15 residues. After removal of 5 bases from V and 1 base from J, the junction contained 8 bases not matched to a gene. J is TRBJ1-2 and V is TRBV30; 9 positions match TRBD1. The sequence derives from a man aged 18-30 years in good health and CMV-seropositive. The sample taken for sequencing was PBMCs. CDR3 sequence (DNA): TGTGCCTGGGCCGGGACAGGGAGGAGTAACTATGGCTACACCTTC. It is translated as CAWAGTGRSNYGYTF.